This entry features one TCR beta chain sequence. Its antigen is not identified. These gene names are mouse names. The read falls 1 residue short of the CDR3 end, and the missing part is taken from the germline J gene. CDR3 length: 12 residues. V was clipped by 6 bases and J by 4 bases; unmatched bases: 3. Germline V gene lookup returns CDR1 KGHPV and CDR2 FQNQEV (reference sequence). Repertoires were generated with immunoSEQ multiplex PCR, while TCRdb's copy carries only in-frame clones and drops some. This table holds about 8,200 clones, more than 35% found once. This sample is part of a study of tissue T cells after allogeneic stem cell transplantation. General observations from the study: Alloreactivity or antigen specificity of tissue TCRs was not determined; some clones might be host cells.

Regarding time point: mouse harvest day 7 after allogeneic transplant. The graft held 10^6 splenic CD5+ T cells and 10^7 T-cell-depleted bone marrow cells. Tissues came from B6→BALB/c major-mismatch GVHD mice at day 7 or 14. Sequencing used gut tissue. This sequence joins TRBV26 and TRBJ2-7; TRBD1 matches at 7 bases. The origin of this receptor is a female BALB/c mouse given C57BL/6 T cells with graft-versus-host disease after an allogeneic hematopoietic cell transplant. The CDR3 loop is CASSQGQYEQYF. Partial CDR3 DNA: TGTGCCAGCAGCCAGGGACAGTATGAACAGTAC.